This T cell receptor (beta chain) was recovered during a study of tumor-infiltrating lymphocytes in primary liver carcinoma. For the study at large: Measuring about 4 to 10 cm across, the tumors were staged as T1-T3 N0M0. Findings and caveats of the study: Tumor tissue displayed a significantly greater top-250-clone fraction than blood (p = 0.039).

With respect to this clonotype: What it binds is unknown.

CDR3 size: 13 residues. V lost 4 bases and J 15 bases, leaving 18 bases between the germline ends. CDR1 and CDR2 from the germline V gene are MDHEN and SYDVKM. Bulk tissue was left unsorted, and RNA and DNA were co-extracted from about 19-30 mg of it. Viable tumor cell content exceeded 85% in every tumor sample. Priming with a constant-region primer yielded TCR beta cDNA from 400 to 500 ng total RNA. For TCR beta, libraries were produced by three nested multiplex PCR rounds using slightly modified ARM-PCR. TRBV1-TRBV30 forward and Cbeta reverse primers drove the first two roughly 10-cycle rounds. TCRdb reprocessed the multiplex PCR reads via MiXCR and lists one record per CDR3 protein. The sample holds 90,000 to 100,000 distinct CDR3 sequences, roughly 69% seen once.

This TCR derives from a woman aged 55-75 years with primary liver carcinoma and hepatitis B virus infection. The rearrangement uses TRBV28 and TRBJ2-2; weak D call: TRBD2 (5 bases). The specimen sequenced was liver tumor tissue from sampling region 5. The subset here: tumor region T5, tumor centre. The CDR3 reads CASSSTATGKLFF. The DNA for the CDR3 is TGTGCCAGCAGTTCGACGGCCACCGGGAAGTTGTTTTTT.